The T cell receptor (beta chain) described here comes from a study of T cells after posttransplantation cyclophosphamide. Here immunoSEQ multiplex PCR was the method, and the copy in TCRdb shows in-frame clones only, minus some. The sample lists tens of thousands of clones; approximately 92% were seen once. On the day of bone marrow donation, the related graft donor provided peripheral blood. This clone was recorded only once. The antigen remains unidentified. The CDR3 consists of 12 residues. The V gene lost 6 bases and the J gene lost 4 bases, with 8 bases spanning the gap. Germline V gene lookup returns CDR1 MDHEN and CDR2 SYDVKM. Study results and limitations: Skin or GI-infiltrating T cells shared few TRB sequences with blood. After PTCy, TRB diversity resembled that of CNI/methotrexate controls. Donor-recipient repertoire similarity was low at 1-2 months, rising over year one.

Source material: PBMCs. V gene TRBV28 combines with J gene TRBJ2-3, with D unresolved. The receptor's source is a woman aged 30 to 39 in good health and a related stem cell transplant donor. CDR3 coding DNA: TGTGCCAGCAGCCCCTCGCCAGATACGCAGTATTTT. Its protein product is CASSPSPDTQYF.